This is a list of T cell receptor beta chains from one sample in a study of cytomegalovirus exposure and HLA in healthy donors. Here immunoSEQ multiplex PCR was the method, and the copy in TCRdb shows in-frame clones only, minus some. The top ten clones hold approximately 2.5% of a sample with around 150,000 clones, approximately 64% of them seen once. Sequences were obtained from PBMCs. These receptors all stem from a middle-aged woman in good health and CMV-seronegative. Each CDR3 is given with its conserved first and last residue. D genes are given only for firm matches. Not all rows give a size; the values are once, few, many and, for expanded clones, a class.

cdr3_aa cdr3_nt clone_size j_call d_call v_call
CASREGLNTEAFF TGTGCCAGTCGGGAAGGCTTGAACACTGAAGCTTTCTTT - TRBJ1-1 - TRBV19
CASSLGAGNTGELFF TGCGCCAGCAGCTTGGGGGCAGGGAACACCGGGGAGCTGTTTTTT few TRBJ2-2 - TRBV5-1
CASSRGQVAEAFF TGTGCCAGTAGTAGGGGACAGGTGGCTGAAGCTTTCTTT few TRBJ1-1 TRBD1 TRBV19
CASSLPRGQALYGYTF TGTGCCAGCAGTCTGCCCCGGGGACAGGCGCTCTATGGCTACACCTTC - TRBJ1-2 TRBD1 TRBV6-6
CASRAGGGSDTQYF TGTGCCAGCAGGGCCGGGGGGGGTTCAGATACGCAGTATTTT - TRBJ2-3 TRBD2 TRBV25-1
CASSPLGLAGSSYNEQFF TGCGCCAGCAGCCCTCTGGGACTAGCGGGGTCGTCCTACAATGAGCAGTTCTTC - TRBJ2-1 TRBD2 TRBV5-1
CASSLRTGYDEQYF TGTGCCAGCAGCCTACGGACAGGGTACGACGAGCAGTACTTC few TRBJ2-7 TRBD1 TRBV5-6
CASSPSRGLIYGYTF TGTGCCAGCTCACCTTCTAGGGGGCTCATTTATGGCTACACCTTC - TRBJ1-2 TRBD1 TRBV18
CASSSPSGGASDTQYF TGTGCCAGCAGCTCACCGAGCGGGGGGGCCAGTGATACGCAGTATTTT - TRBJ2-3 TRBD2 TRBV7-9
CASSFAGTGNTEAFF TGTGCCAGCAGCTTCGCCGGGACAGGGAACACTGAAGCTTTCTTT few TRBJ1-1 TRBD1 TRBV5-6
CASSQSGYSGNRNEQFF TGTGCCAGCAGCCAATCAGGGTATAGCGGGAATAGAAATGAGCAGTTCTTC - TRBJ2-1 TRBD2 TRBV16
CASSSASDRAKAGELFF TGTGCCAGCAGCTCAGCTTCGGACAGGGCAAAGGCCGGGGAGCTGTTTTTT - TRBJ2-2 TRBD1 TRBV7-2
CASSPYQGGGNQPQHF TGTGCCAGCTCACCGTACCAGGGGGGAGGCAATCAGCCCCAGCATTTT once TRBJ1-5 TRBD1 TRBV18